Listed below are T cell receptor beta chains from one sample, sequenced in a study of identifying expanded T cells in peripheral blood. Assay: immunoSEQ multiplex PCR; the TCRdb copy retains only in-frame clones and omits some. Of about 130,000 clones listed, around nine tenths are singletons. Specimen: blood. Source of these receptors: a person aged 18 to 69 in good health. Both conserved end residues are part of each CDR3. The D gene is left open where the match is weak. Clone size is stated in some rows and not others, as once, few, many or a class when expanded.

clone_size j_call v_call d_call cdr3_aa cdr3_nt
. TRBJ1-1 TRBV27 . CASSLSGQAKTFF TGTGCCAGCAGTTTGTCGGGCCAGGCAAAAACTTTCTTT
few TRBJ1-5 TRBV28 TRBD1 CASSRITGTALDYSNQPQHF TGTGCCAGCAGCCGCATAACCGGGACAGCCCTCGACTATAGCAATCAGCCCCAGCATTTT
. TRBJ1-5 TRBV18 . CASSPAQDQPQHF TGTGCCAGCTCACCCGCACAGGATCAGCCCCAGCATTTT
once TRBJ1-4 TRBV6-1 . CASREDDADEKLFF TGTGCCAGCAGGGAAGACGACGCGGATGAAAAACTGTTTTTT
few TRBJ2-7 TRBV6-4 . CASSVGPAYEQYF TGTGCCAGCAGTGTAGGACCAGCCTACGAGCAGTACTTC
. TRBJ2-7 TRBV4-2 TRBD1 CASSQEERTGGYEQYF TGTGCCAGCAGCCAAGAGGAGAGGACAGGGGGTTACGAGCAGTACTTC
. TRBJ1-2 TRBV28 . CASSFLAYGYTF TGTGCCAGCAGTTTTCTGGCCTATGGCTACACCTTC
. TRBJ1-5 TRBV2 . CASSLWNQPQHF TGTGCCAGCAGCCTGTGGAATCAGCCCCAGCATTTT
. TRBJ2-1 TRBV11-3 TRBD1 CASSLGQGAEQFF TGTGCCAGCAGCTTAGGACAGGGCGCGGAGCAGTTCTTC
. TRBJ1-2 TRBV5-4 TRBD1 CASSLSGTGSWYGYTF TGTGCCAGCAGCTTGTCCGGGACAGGGTCCTGGTATGGCTACACCTTC
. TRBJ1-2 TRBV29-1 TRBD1 CSVTGTGGSNYGYTF TGCAGCGTTACCGGGACAGGGGGCTCTAACTATGGCTACACCTTC
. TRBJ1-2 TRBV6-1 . CASSLSGAYGYTF TGTGCCAGCAGTCTTTCAGGGGCCTATGGCTACACCTTC
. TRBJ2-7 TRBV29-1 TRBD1 CSVEVIRDRGHYEQYF TGCAGCGTTGAGGTAATACGGGACAGGGGCCACTACGAGCAGTACTTC
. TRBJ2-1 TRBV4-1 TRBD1 CASTPDRGLGEQFF TGCGCCAGCACCCCGGACAGGGGGCTGGGTGAGCAGTTCTTC
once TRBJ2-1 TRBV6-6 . CASSPSVPLYNEQFF TGTGCCAGCAGTCCGTCCGTACCGTTATACAATGAGCAGTTCTTC
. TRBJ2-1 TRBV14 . CASSQYRRPENNNEQFF TGTGCCAGCAGCCAATACCGACGGCCCGAAAATAACAATGAGCAGTTCTTC
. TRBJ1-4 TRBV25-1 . CASSEGAVTTNEKLFF TGTGCCAGCAGTGAGGGGGCAGTCACAACTAATGAAAAACTGTTTTTT
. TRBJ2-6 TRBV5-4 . CASRKTANSGANVLTF TGTGCCAGCAGGAAGACAGCGAACTCTGGGGCCAACGTCCTGACTTTC
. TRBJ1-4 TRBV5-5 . CASSSLPPNEKLFF TGTGCCAGCAGCTCGCTGCCCCCTAATGAAAAACTGTTTTTT
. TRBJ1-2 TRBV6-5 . CASSYERQEYGYTF TGTGCCAGCAGTTACGAGAGACAGGAGTATGGCTACACCTTC
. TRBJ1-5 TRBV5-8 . CASSLSGTPNQPQHF TGTGCCAGCAGCCTATCTGGGACACCGAATCAGCCCCAGCATTTT
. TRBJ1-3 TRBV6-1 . CATTTDRNSGNTIYF TGTGCCACCACCACCGACAGGAACTCTGGAAACACCATATATTTT
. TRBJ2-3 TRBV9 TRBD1 CASSVFQGGTDTQYF TGTGCCAGCAGCGTCTTTCAGGGGGGCACAGATACGCAGTATTTT
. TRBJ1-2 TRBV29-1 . CSVRRDGYTF TGCAGCGTTCGCAGGGATGGCTACACCTTC
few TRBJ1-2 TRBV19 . CASVPTGSRGYTF TGTGCCAGCGTTCCTACAGGATCTAGGGGCTACACCTTC
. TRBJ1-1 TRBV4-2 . CASSPAGEGTEAFF TGTGCCAGCAGCCCCGCGGGGGAAGGCACTGAAGCTTTCTTT
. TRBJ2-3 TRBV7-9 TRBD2 CASMGGFGADTQYF TGTGCCAGCATGGGAGGGTTTGGGGCAGATACGCAGTATTTT
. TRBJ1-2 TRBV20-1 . CSAPAGRGYTF TGCAGTGCCCCGGCAGGGCGCGGCTACACCTTC
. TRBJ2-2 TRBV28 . CASSFQNTGELFF TGTGCCAGCAGTTTTCAGAACACCGGGGAGCTGTTTTTT
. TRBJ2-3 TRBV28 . CASSLQRTTDTQYF TGTGCCAGCAGTTTGCAGCGGACGACAGATACGCAGTATTTT
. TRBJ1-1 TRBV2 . CASSARENTEAFF TGTGCCAGCAGCGCTAGAGAAAACACTGAAGCTTTCTTT
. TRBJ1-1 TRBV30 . CAWKWLQNTEAFF TGTGCCTGGAAGTGGTTACAGAACACTGAAGCTTTCTTT
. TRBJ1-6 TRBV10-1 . CASSESSPDKINSPLHF TGCGCCAGCAGTGAGTCCTCGCCGGACAAAATTAATTCACCCCTCCACTTT
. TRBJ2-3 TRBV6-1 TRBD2 CASSETGLAGPTQYF TGTGCCAGCAGTGAAACTGGACTAGCGGGACCTACGCAGTATTTT
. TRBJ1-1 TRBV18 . CASSPDPGSTEAFF TGTGCCAGCTCACCGGACCCAGGGAGCACTGAAGCTTTCTTT
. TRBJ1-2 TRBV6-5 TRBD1 CASSPQGEAGYTF TGTGCCAGCAGTCCACAGGGGGAGGCTGGCTACACCTTC
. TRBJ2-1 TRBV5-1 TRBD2 CASSSRLAPNNEQFF TGCGCCAGCAGCTCCCGACTAGCGCCAAACAATGAGCAGTTCTTC
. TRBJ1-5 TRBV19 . CASTGASQGQPQHF TGTGCCAGTACAGGGGCCTCGCAGGGCCAGCCCCAGCATTTT
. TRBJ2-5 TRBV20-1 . CSASIRETQYF TGCAGTGCAAGCATAAGAGAGACCCAGTACTTC
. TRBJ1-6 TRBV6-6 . CASSLRTVNNSPLHF TGTGCCAGCAGTTTGCGGACAGTTAATAATTCACCCCTCCACTTT
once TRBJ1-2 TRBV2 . CASSDAGIAYGYTF TGTGCCAGCAGTGATGCCGGGATCGCCTATGGCTACACCTTC
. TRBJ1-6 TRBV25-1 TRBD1 CASTKIGTGNSPLHF TGTGCCAGCACCAAAATCGGGACAGGGAATTCACCCCTCCACTTT
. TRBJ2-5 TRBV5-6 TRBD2 CASSLRLAGGPIETQYF TGTGCCAGCAGCCTGAGACTAGCGGGAGGGCCTATAGAGACCCAGTACTTC
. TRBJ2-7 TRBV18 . CASSPPSLRGYEQYF TGTGCCAGCTCACCGCCCTCGCTCAGGGGCTACGAGCAGTACTTC
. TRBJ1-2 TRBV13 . CASSSTRDRLYGYTF TGTGCCAGCAGCTCCACCAGGGATAGATTATATGGCTACACCTTC
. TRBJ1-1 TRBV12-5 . CASGPSGHHTEAFF TGTGCTAGTGGCCCATCGGGACACCACACTGAAGCTTTCTTT
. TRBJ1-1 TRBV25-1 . CASSPRGGRTEAFF TGTGCCAGCAGTCCCCGTGGGGGTCGGACTGAAGCTTTCTTT
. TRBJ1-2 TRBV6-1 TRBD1 CASSEQGGYGYTF TGTGCCAGCAGTGAACAGGGGGGCTATGGCTACACCTTC